What follows is one T cell receptor beta chain and its context. Its antigen remains unknown. The data belong to a study of post-analysis software for immune sequencing data. Every TCR beta cDNA library bore unique molecular identifiers. Input of roughly 1 to 11 million T cells yielded around 500,000 cDNA molecules. MiXCR, applied by TCRdb to the PCR reads, yields one record per CDR3 protein. The sample yields about 160,000 distinct CDR3 sequences, about 36% seen once. The study, taken as a whole, reports: When compared against controls, multiple sclerosis patients showed significantly lower normalized Chao1 diversity.

The sample was blood, taken after autologous hematopoietic stem cell transplantation. This receptor was identified in a girl between 10 and 17 years old with multiple sclerosis.

In DNA, the CDR3 is TGTGCCAGCAGCTCCCTGGCCCTTTCCGGGGAGCTGTTTTTT. Protein: CASSSLALSGELFF. The genes are TRBV7-6 and TRBJ2-2; D gene uncertain. The CDR3 is 14 amino acids. Germline V gene data show CDR1 as SGHVS and CDR2 as FNYEAQ. V lost 4 bases to trimming and J lost 6 bases, with 12 bases between them.